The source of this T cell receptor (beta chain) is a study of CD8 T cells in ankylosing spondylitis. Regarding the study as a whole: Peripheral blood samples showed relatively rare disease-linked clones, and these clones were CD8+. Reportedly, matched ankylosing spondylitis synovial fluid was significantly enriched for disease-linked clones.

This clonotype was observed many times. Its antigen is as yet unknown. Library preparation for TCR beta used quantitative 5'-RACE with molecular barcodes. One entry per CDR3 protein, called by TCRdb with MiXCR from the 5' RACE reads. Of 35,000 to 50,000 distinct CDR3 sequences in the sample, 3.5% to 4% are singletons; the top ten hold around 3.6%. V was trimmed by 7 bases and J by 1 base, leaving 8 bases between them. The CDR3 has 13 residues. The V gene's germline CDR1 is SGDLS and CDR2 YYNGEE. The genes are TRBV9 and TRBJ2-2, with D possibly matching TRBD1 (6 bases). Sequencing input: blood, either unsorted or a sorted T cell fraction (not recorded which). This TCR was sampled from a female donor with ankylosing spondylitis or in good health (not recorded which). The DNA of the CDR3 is TGTGCCAGCGGACAGCTGAACACCGGGGAGCTGTTTTTT. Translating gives CASGQLNTGELFF.